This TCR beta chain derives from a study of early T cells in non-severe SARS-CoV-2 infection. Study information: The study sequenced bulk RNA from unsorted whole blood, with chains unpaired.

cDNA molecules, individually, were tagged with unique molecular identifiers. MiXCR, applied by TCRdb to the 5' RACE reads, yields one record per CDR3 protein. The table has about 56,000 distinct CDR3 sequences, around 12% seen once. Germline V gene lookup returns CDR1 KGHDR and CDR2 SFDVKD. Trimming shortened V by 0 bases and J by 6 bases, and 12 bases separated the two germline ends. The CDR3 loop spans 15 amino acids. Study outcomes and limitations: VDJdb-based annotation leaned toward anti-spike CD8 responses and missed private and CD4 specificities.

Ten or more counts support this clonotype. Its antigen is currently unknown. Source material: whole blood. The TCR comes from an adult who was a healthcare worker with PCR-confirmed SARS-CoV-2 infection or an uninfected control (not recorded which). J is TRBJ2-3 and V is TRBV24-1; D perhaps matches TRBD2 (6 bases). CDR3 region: CATSDLTAEGDTQYF. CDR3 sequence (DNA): TGTGCCACCAGTGATTTGACCGCGGAGGGGGATACGCAGTATTTT.